This T cell receptor (beta chain) was documented in a study of cytomegalovirus exposure and HLA in healthy donors. Study background: One earlier analysis, a look at roughly 180 million T cells, found 117 million unique TCR beta sequences. Points from the study as a whole: Productive status was seen about 90% or about 30% of the time for most TCR beta V segments in an earlier analysis. According to a later analysis, donors in an Asian-associated ancestry cluster reportedly had fewer N-insertions than the roughly 640-donor mean.

The CDR3 runs 13 residues. Trimming shortened V by 5 bases and J by 1 base, and 8 bases separated the two germline ends. Germline V gives CDR1 SEHNR, CDR2 FQNEAQ (reference sequence). Use of 60 Vbeta and 13 Jbeta primers characterized the PCR. Clones were sequenced by immunoSEQ multiplex PCR, and TCRdb holds only the in-frame ones, with some missing. The sample includes 100,000 to 150,000 clones, roughly four fifths of them seen just once. A note on this clone: The antigen is unknown.

The receptor's source is a female donor in good health and CMV-seropositive. Material for sequencing was PBMCs. The chain uses TRBV7-9 and TRBJ1-1; D call uncertain. The CDR3 DNA reads TGTGCCAGCAGCCAGGACTGGAACACTGAAGCTTTCTTT. Its translation: CASSQDWNTEAFF.